This TCR beta chain was recovered during a study of cytomegalovirus exposure and HLA in healthy donors. Overall study results and limits: Equally common other TCR beta chains were less clonally expanded than HLA-associated ones, a later analysis found. Within the data, a cluster of highly shared sequence variants was likely a sequencing artifact. Being indistinguishable, some V segments were excluded, TRBV6-2 and TRBV6-3 among them.

About this clone: As yet, its antigen is unknown.

PCR used 60 Vbeta primers and 13 Jbeta primers. Measured with immunoSEQ multiplex PCR; TCRdb has only the in-frame clones, and not every one. The sample contains fewer than 350,000 clones, roughly 90% of which appear only once. Germline loops: CDR1 SGHRS, CDR2 YFSETQ. Trimming cost V 4 bases and J 3 bases; bases outside gene matches: 10. CDR3 length equals 17 residues. Unrecorded immune exposure was likely among donors, who were nominally healthy when sampled. The chain couples TRBV5-1 to TRBJ2-3, with 11 bases matching TRBD2. The specimen was PBMCs. This TCR was sampled from a young woman in good health and CMV-seronegative. CDR3 DNA sequence: TGCGCCAGCAGCATGGAACTAGCGGGGGTCGGAACAGATACGCAGTATTTT. Protein sequence: CASSMELAGVGTDTQYF. Using reference TRBV5-1 and TRBJ2-3 for the parts outside the CDR3, the full variable domain is KAGVTQTPRYLIKTRGQQVTLSCSPISGHRSVSWYQQTPGQGLQFLFEYFSETQRNKGNFPGRFSGRQFSNSRSEMNVSTLELGDSALYLCASSMELAGVGTDTQYFGPGTRLTVL.